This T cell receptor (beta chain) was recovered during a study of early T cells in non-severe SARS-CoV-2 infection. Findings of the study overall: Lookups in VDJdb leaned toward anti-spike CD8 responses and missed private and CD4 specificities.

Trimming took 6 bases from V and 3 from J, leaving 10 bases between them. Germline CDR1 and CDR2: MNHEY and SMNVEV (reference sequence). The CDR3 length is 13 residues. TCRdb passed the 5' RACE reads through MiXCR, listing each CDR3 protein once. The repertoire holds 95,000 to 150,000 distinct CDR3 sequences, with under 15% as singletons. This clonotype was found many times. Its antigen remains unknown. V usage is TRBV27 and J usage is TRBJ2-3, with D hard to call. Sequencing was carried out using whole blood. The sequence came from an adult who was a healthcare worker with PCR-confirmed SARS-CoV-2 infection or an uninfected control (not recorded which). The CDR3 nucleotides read TGTGCCAGCAGGATGGACGGGACAGATACGCAGTATTTT. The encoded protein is CASRMDGTDTQYF.